This section outlines one TCR beta chain sequence together with its context. Antigen: not known. Assay runs were performed at deep level. The method was immunoSEQ multiplex PCR; TCRdb's version includes in-frame clones alone and lacks a portion of them. This table holds millions of clones, 95% found once. CDR1 is MNHEY, CDR2 SMNVEV, per germline (reference sequence). The ends lost 1 base at V and 4 bases at J; junction bases unmatched: 3. The CDR3 consists of 15 residues. The data originate from a study of shared clonotypes between healthy human individuals. Findings and limits, study-wide: In having few donors, the study represented limited genetic and exposure-history diversity. Researchers found naive subsets generally carried larger estimated richness than memory subsets.

The clonotype was recovered from a man younger than 35 in good health. The gene calls are TRBV27 and TRBJ1-4; the match to TRBD1 covers 7 bases. The sample comprised naive CD4+ T cells sorted from blood. Subset meaning: CD45RA+ positively selected. The CDR3, as DNA: TGTGCCAGCAGTTTATTTGGGACAGATAATGAAAAACTGTTTTTT. It encodes CASSLFGTDNEKLFF.